The clone carrying this TCR beta chain was counted only a few times. Its antigen is undetermined. Treatment here: approximately nine-day PBMC culture with coronavirus spike peptide pools or control peptides (ViraFEST assay). Trimming left V 4 bases short and J 0 bases short, with 9 bases between. Looked up from germline, CDR1 is SNHLY and CDR2 is FYNNEI. The CDR3 is 14 residues long. The Oncomine TCR Beta short-read assay was what sequenced the DNA obtained from cultured CD4+ T cells. Each CDR3 protein is one row after TCRdb ran MiXCR on the PCR reads. The repertoire holds around 21,000 distinct CDR3 sequences, with roughly 50% as singletons. The data were taken from a study of vaccination and CD4 T cells after COVID-19.

The source is a human donor who had recovered from COVID-19. The J gene is TRBJ1-1, the V gene TRBV2; no definite D call. The sequenced material came from CD4+ T cells from blood, cultured in vitro. The CDR3 here is CASSVIGLNTEAFF. In DNA, the CDR3 is TGTGCCAGCAGTGTGATAGGACTGAACACTGAAGCTTTCTTT.